The 21 T cell receptor beta chains listed next were all sequenced from one sample in a study of cytomegalovirus exposure and HLA in healthy donors. The PCR used 60 Vbeta and 13 Jbeta primers. Here immunoSEQ multiplex PCR was the method, and the copy in TCRdb shows in-frame clones only, minus some. The table includes fewer than 150,000 clones, around 66% detected once. The sample was PBMCs. The receptors were sampled from a man in his late teens or twenties in good health and CMV-seropositive.

The sample holds one count of this clone. The CDR3, as DNA: TGCACCAGCAGCCAACTCCTAAGGCTCGAAGCCTGGGTGTACTACGAGCAGTACTTC. It translates to CTSSQLLRLEAWVYYEQYF. The chain employs TRBV1 and TRBJ2-5; no check of the table's D call, TRBD2, against the DNA was made. The DNA end is a closer match to TRBJ2-7, so the J assignment may be wrong. TRBV1 is noted as a pseudogene. This CDR3 contains 19 residues.

This clone has just one count. V and J are TRBV6-5 and TRBJ1-2, with D maybe TRBD1 (5 bases). Deletions cut 5 bases from V and 7 bases from J, with 8 bases between. Germline-derived CDR1 and CDR2 are MNHEY and SVGAGI. The CDR3 runs 11 residues. CDR3 nucleotides: TGTGCCAGCAGTACAAGGGGTGGCTACACCTTC. Amino acids: CASSTRGGYTF.

V is TRBV4-1 and J is TRBJ2-1; D is undetermined. Germline-derived CDR1 and CDR2 are MGHRA and YSYEKL. Trimming cost V 1 base and J 5 bases, with 18 bases left between them. There are 17 residues in the CDR3. The CDR3 is CASSQGPPVLRNNEQFF. CDR3 in DNA: TGCGCCAGCAGCCAAGGCCCTCCGGTACTAAGAAACAATGAGCAGTTCTTC.

The V call is TRBV7-2, the J call TRBJ2-1; TRBD2 matches 11 bases. The CDR3 consists of 15 residues. Trimming took 5 bases from V and 8 from J; bases not matched to a gene: 8. Germline CDR1 and CDR2: SGHTA and FQGNSA. In DNA form, the CDR3 reads TGTGCCAGCAGCCAAATAGCGGGGGGGCCTGATGAGCAGTTCTTC. Translated, it gives CASSQIAGGPDEQFF.

The chain carries TRBV2 and TRBJ1-1; 8 nucleotides align to TRBD1. The CDR3 sequence is 15 residues long. V gave up 7 bases and J gave up 2 bases; unmatched junction bases: 9. Germline assignment: CDR1 SNHLY and CDR2 FYNNEI. CDR3 sequence (DNA): TGTGCCAGCACCGGACAGGGAGGGGCCAACACTGAAGCTTTCTTT. Its protein is CASTGQGGANTEAFF.

This clone has more than one count but fewer than ten. The rearrangement uses TRBV2 and TRBJ2-2; 11 bases are shared with TRBD2. The CDR3 contains 15 residues. Germline V lookup: CDR1 SNHLY, CDR2 FYNNEI. Trimming cost V 6 bases and J 4 bases; bases outside gene matches: 4. The CDR3 sequence is CASRETSGGTGELFF. CDR3 bases: TGTGCCAGCAGGGAAACTAGCGGGGGCACCGGGGAGCTGTTTTTT.

The sample holds one count of this clone. The chain joins TRBV6-1 to TRBJ1-4, with 7 bases matching TRBD1. The V gene end was trimmed by 7 bases and the J gene end by 5 bases; junction bases not matched to a gene: 7. This CDR3 comprises 14 residues. The germline V gene has CDR1 MNHNS and CDR2 SASEGT. The chain's CDR3 is CASTRTGRNEKLFF. DNA of the CDR3: TGTGCCAGCACACGGACAGGAAGAAATGAAAAACTGTTTTTT.

The J gene is TRBJ2-7, the V gene TRBV10-3; D is perhaps TRBD1 (6 bases). In germline, CDR1 is ENHRY, CDR2 SYGVKD. V gave up 4 bases and J gave up 3 bases, with 13 bases separating them. The CDR3 totals 14 residues. In DNA form, the CDR3 reads TGTGCCATCAGTGCGGCAGGGGATAACTACGAGCAGTACGTC. It codes for CAISAAGDNYEQYV.

This chain connects TRBV7-2 to TRBJ2-3; 12 bases match TRBD1. V lost 4 bases, J lost 6 bases, and 2 bases stayed unmatched. This CDR3 has 14 residues. Germline loops: CDR1 SGHTA, CDR2 FQGNSA. The CDR3 loop reads CASSYGTGGDTQYF. CDR3 nucleotides: TGTGCCAGCAGCTACGGGACAGGGGGCGATACGCAGTATTTT.

This chain uses TRBV4-2 with TRBJ2-7; no definite D call. CDR3 length equals 14 residues. Trimming stripped 0 bases from V and 6 bases from J, with 12 bases between. CDR1 and CDR2 from the germline V gene are LGHNA and YNFKEQ. CDR3 in DNA: TGTGCCAGCAGCCAAGATCCGGGTGTTTCCGAGCAGTACTTC. Residues: CASSQDPGVSEQYF.

With regard to this clone: Different DNA sequences within this sample yield the same CDR3. V and J are TRBV7-9 and TRBJ2-3; D remains unclear. CDR3 length: 12 amino acids. CDR1 and CDR2 (germline): SEHNR, FQNEAQ (reference sequence). Between the trimmed V and J ends, which lost 4 bases and 5 bases, there was a span of 7 bases. In DNA, the CDR3 is TGTGCCAGCAGCTCCAGTGGAGATACGCAGTATTTT. Its translation is CASSSSGDTQYF.

This chain uses TRBV28 with TRBJ1-1, with D perhaps matching TRBD1 (5 bases). Germline assignment: CDR1 MDHEN and CDR2 SYDVKM. Trimming cost V 5 bases and J 0 bases, with 16 bases left between them. The CDR3 runs to 16 residues. CDR3 nucleotide sequence: TGTGCCAGCAGTCCCACAGGTGAATCTATGAACACTGAAGCTTTCTTT. It encodes CASSPTGESMNTEAFF.

The chain joins TRBV27 to TRBJ1-2; 8 nucleotides match TRBD1. This CDR3 has 13 amino acids. The germline gives CDR1 MNHEY, CDR2 SMNVEV (reference sequence). V gave up 6 bases and J gave up 6 bases; unmatched junction bases: 6. The CDR3 region is CASRKQGQDGYTF. The CDR3 DNA reads as TGTGCCAGCAGGAAACAGGGACAGGATGGCTACACCTTC.

The V and J genes are TRBV7-9 and TRBJ2-6; D perhaps matches TRBD2 (6 bases). The CDR3 covers 13 residues. Looked up from germline, CDR1 is SEHNR and CDR2 is FQNEAQ (reference sequence). V was clipped by 5 bases and J by 10 bases, with 12 bases between them. CDR3 sequence: CASSPRTTNVLTF. CDR3 sequence (DNA): TGTGCCAGCAGCCCCCGGACTACTAACGTCCTGACTTTC.

The chain recombines TRBV29-1 with TRBJ2-1; tentatively, D is TRBD2 (5 bases). Between the trimmed V and J ends, which lost 4 bases and 7 bases, there was a span of 17 bases. Germline V lookup: CDR1 SQVTM, CDR2 ANQGSEA. This CDR3 has 14 amino acids. The CDR3 DNA is TGCAGCGTTGGGGCCTTTAGCGTTGGGAATGAGCAGTTCTTC. The encoded protein is CSVGAFSVGNEQFF.

The rearrangement uses TRBV28 and TRBJ2-5; possibly TRBD1 for D (5 bases). Germline CDR1 MDHEN, CDR2 SYDVKM. V lost 5 bases, J lost 4 bases, and 11 bases lay in between. The CDR3 contains 13 residues. CDR3 nucleotides: TGTGCCAGCAGTCGAACAGGTGCAGAGACCCAGTACTTC. Its protein is CASSRTGAETQYF.

This clone was seen just once. The chain recombines TRBV9 with TRBJ1-6; no clear D gene. CDR1 is SGDLS and CDR2 is YYNGEE in the germline V gene. CDR3 size: 13 residues. The V end was cut by 6 bases, the J end by 8 bases, with 12 bases between. For the CDR3, the DNA is TGTGCCAGCACAGCGGGGTTGGATTCACCCCTCCACTTT. Protein product: CASTAGLDSPLHF.

The chain couples TRBV5-1 to TRBJ2-1; the match to TRBD2 covers 10 bases. The V and J ends lost 4 bases and 7 bases, in that order; junction bases with no gene match: 8. The CDR3 spans 15 residues. Germline CDR1 is SGHRS and CDR2 is YFSETQ. This CDR3 is CASSPGTSAGNEQFF. Here the CDR3 DNA reads TGCGCCAGCAGCCCCGGGACTAGCGCAGGTAATGAGCAGTTCTTC.

The rearrangement uses TRBV7-2 and TRBJ1-5, with D possibly matching TRBD1 (5 bases). The CDR3 extends over 15 amino acids. Trimming took off 1 base at V and 6 bases at J, with 13 bases between the two ends. CDR1 SGHTA and CDR2 FQGNSA come from the germline V gene. This CDR3 is CASSLDPGSGQPQHF. CDR3 nucleotide sequence: TGTGCCAGCAGCTTAGATCCAGGGTCGGGTCAGCCCCAGCATTTT.

This clone has a single count. The chain recombines TRBV11-1 with TRBJ2-1, with TRBD2 matching over 10 bases. With V trimmed by 5 bases and J by 5 bases, 15 bases remained unmatched. The V gene's germline CDR1 is SGHAT and CDR2 FQDESV (reference sequence). The CDR3 runs to 18 residues. The CDR3 DNA sequence: TGTGCCAGCAGCGGACTAGCGGTCTCTTCGCGGAGACACAATGAGCAGTTCTTC. Translating it yields CASSGLAVSSRRHNEQFF.

V is TRBV9 and J is TRBJ1-6, with D perhaps TRBD1 (6 bases). Germline loops: CDR1 SGDLS, CDR2 YYNGEE. CDR3 length: 15 amino acids. V shed 2 bases and J shed 0 bases, with 6 bases lying between them. CDR3 protein: CASSVDSSYNSPLHF. Written as DNA, the CDR3 is TGTGCCAGCAGCGTGGACAGCTCCTATAATTCACCCCTCCACTTT.